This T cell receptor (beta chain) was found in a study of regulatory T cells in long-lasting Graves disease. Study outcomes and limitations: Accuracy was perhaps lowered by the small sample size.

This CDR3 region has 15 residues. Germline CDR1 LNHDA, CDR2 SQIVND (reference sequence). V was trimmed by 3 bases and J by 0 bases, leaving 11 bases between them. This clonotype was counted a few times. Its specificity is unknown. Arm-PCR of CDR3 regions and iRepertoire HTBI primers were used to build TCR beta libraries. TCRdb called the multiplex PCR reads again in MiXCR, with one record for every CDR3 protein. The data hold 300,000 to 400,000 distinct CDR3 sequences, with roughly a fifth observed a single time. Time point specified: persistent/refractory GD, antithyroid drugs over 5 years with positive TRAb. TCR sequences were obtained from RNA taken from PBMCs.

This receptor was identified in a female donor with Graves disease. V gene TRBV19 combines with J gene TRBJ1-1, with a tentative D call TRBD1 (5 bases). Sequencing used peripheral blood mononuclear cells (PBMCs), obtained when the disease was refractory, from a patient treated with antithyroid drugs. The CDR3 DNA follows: TGTGCCAGTAGTATGCAAGACAGAGTGAACACTGAAGCTTTCTTT. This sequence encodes CASSMQDRVNTEAFF.